The sequence of this T cell receptor beta chain was determined in a study of blood T cell repertoires in COVID-19. The overall study: Whether acute or convalescent, the COVID-19 samples came from the United States, Italy and Spain.

CDR3 size: 15 residues. V shed 3 bases and J shed 4 bases, with 18 bases lying between them. Germline V gene sequence: CDR1 SQVTM, CDR2 ANQGSEA. Clones were sequenced by immunoSEQ multiplex PCR, and TCRdb holds only the in-frame ones, with some missing. Here the sample spans 150,000 to 200,000 clones, about 88% being singletons. The sequenced material came from peripheral blood. The chain carries TRBV29-1 and TRBJ1-2, with a possible D match to TRBD1 (6 bases). This receptor was identified in a middle-aged man with active or convalescent COVID-19. The CDR3 DNA is TGCAGCGTTGAGCTATATACGGGACACCGCTATGGCTACACCTTC. Protein sequence: CSVELYTGHRYGYTF.